What follows are 2 T cell receptor beta chains derived from one specimen sequenced in a study of T cell repertoires in cytomegalovirus infection. TCRdb called the reads again in MiXCR, with one record for every CDR3 protein. This table has around 490,000 distinct CDR3 sequences, less than 30% appearing once. The sequencing input was PBMCs. Receptor source: a human donor in good health (CMV status not recorded). Some clones in this sample may be carry-over from other donors' samples.

V gene TRBV27 combines with J gene TRBJ1-6; 9 bases align to TRBD1. CDR1 and CDR2 (germline): MNHEY, SMNVEV (reference sequence). CDR3 size: 14 residues. The J segment lost 8 bases and the V segment lost 6 bases, leaving 5 bases of the junction unmatched. CDR3 loop: CASREGQGYSPLHF. The CDR3 DNA follows: TGTGCCAGCAGAGAGGGACAGGGCTATTCACCCCTCCACTTT.

The sample holds many counts of this clonotype. The chain uses TRBV7-2 and TRBJ2-1; 7 nucleotides agree with TRBD2. Losses at the gene ends were 5 bases for V and 3 bases for J; bases not matched to a gene: 7. The CDR3 runs to 15 residues. From germline, CDR1 is SGHTA and CDR2 FQGNSA. The DNA for the CDR3 is TGTGCCAGCAGCGAACCGCCTAGCGGCTACAATGAGCAGTTCTTC. Translated, it gives CASSEPPSGYNEQFF.